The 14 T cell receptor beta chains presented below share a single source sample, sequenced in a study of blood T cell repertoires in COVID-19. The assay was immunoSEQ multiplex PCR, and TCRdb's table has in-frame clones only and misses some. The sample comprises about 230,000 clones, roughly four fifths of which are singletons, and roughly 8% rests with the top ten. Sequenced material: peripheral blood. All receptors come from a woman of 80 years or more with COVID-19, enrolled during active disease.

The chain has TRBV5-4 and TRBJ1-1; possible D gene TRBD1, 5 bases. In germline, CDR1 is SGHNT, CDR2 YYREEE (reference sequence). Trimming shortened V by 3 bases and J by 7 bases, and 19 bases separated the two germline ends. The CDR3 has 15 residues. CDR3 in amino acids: CASSSNNRKQNEAFF. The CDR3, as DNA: TGTGCCAGCAGCTCTAACAACAGGAAGCAAAATGAAGCTTTCTTT.

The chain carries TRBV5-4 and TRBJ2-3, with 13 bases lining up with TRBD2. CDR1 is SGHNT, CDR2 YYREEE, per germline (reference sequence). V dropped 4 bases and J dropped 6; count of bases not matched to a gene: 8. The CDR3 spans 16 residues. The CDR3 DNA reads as TGTGCCAGCAGCCTCAGGACTAGCGGGGGAAGGGATACGCAGTATTTT. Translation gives CASSLRTSGGRDTQYF.

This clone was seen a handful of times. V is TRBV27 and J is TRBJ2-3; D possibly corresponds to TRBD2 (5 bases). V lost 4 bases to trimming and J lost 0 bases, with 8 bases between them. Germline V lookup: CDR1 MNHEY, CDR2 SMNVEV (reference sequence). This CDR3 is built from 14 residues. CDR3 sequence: CASSSRTSTDTQYF. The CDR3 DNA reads TGTGCCAGCAGTTCCAGGACTAGCACAGATACGCAGTATTTT.

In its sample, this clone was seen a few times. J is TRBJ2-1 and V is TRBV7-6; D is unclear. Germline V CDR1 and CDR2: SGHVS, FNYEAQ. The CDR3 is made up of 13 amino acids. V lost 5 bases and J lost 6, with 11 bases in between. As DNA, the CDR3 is TGTGCCAGCAGCCCCCCGGTGAGCAATGAGCAGTTCTTC. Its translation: CASSPPVSNEQFF.

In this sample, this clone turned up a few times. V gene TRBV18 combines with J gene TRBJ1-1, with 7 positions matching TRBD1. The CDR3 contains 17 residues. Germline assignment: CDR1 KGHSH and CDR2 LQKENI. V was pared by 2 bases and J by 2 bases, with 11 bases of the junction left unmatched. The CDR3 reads CASSPLGGGVGNTEAFF. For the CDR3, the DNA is TGTGCCAGCTCACCATTAGGAGGGGGCGTAGGTAACACTGAAGCTTTCTTT.

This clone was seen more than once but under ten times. The DNA for the CDR3 is TGTGCCAGCTCACCCCCCGGACTAGCGGGAGGCACCGGGGAGCTGTTTTTT. Protein: CASSPPGLAGGTGELFF. The chain uses TRBV18 and TRBJ2-2; 14 bases align to TRBD2. Per the germline V gene, CDR1 is KGHSH and CDR2 is LQKENI. Germline trimming cut 3 bases from V and 4 bases from J; bases unmatched to any gene: 4. The CDR3 loop spans 17 amino acids.

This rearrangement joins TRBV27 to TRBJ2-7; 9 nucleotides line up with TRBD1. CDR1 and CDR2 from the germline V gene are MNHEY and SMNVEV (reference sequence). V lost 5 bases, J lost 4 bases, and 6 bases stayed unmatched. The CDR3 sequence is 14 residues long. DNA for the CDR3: TGTGCCAGCAGTCGGGGACAGGGAAGGTACGAGCAGTACTTC. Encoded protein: CASSRGQGRYEQYF.

The CDR3 loop is CASSLVGHTEAFF. Written as DNA, the CDR3 is TGTGCCAGCAGCTTAGTTGGGCACACTGAAGCTTTCTTT. The chain carries TRBV7-9 and TRBJ1-1; D gene unclear. Per germline, CDR1 SEHNR and CDR2 FQNEAQ (reference sequence). V was shortened by 1 base and J by 3 bases, with 6 bases between the two germline ends. The CDR3 covers 13 residues.

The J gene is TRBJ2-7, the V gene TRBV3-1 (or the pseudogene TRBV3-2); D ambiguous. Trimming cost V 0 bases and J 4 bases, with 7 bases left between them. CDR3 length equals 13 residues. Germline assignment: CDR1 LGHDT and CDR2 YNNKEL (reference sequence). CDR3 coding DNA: TGTGCCAGCAGCCAAGATCGAGTGTACGAGCAGTACTTC. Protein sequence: CASSQDRVYEQYF.

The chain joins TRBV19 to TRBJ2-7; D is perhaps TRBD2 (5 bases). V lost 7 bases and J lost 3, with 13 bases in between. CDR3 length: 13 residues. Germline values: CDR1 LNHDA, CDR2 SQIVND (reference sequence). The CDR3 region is CASKARGHYEQYF. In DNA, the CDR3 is TGTGCCAGTAAGGCCAGAGGGCACTACGAGCAGTACTTC.

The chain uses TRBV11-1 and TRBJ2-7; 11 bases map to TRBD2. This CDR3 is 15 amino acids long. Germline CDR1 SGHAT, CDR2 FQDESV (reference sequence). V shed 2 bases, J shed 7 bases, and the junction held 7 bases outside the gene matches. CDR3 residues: CASSLKLAGVTEQYF. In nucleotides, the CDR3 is TGTGCCAGCAGCTTAAAACTAGCGGGAGTAACTGAGCAGTACTTC.

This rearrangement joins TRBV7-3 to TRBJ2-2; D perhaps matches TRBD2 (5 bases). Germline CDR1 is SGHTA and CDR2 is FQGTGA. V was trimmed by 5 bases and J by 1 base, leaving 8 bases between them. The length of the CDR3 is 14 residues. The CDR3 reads CASSRRGNTGELFF. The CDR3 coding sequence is TGTGCCAGCAGCCGCCGGGGGAACACCGGGGAGCTGTTTTTT.

As DNA, the CDR3 is TGTGCCAGCAGCCCGGGGAGGACCCAGTACTTC. Amino acid sequence: CASSPGRTQYF. The V call is TRBV6-5, the J call TRBJ2-5; D may be TRBD2 (5 bases). Germline values: CDR1 MNHEY, CDR2 SVGAGI. V lost 6 bases to trimming and J lost 7 bases, with 9 bases between them. This CDR3 contains 11 residues.

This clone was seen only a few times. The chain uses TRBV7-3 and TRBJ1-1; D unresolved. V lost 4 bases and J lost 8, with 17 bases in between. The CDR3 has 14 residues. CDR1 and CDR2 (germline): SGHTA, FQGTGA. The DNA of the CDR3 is TGTGCCAGCAGCTCCATGCTGGTCGGGGAGGAAGCTTTCTTT. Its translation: CASSSMLVGEEAFF.